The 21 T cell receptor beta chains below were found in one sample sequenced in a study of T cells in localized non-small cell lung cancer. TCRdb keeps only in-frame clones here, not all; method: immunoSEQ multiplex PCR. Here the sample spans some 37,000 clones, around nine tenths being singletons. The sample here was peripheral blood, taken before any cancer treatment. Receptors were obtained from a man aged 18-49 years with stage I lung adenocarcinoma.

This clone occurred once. The CDR3 here is CASSWGSGARQPQHF. The CDR3 DNA is TGTGCCAGCAGTTGGGGTAGCGGGGCCCGTCAGCCCCAGCATTTT. The chain recombines TRBV28 with TRBJ1-5; tentative D call: TRBD1 (5 bases). Germline loops: CDR1 MDHEN, CDR2 SYDVKM. Trimming pared 4 bases from V and 6 bases from J, leaving 16 bases between. The CDR3 sequence is 15 residues long.

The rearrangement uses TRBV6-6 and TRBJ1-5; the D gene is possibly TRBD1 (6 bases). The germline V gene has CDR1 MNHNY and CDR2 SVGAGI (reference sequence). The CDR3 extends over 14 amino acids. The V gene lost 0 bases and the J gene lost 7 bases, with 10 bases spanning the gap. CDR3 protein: CASSYSGGRQPQHF. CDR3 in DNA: TGTGCCAGCAGTTACTCGGGGGGGCGACAGCCCCAGCATTTT.

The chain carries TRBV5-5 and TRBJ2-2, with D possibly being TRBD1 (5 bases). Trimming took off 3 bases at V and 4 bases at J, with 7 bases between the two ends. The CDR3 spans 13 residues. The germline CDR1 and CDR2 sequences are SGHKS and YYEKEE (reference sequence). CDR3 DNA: TGTGCCAGCAGCTACAGGTCCACCGGGGAGCTGTTTTTT. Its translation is CASSYRSTGELFF. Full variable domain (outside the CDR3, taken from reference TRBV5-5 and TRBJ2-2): DAGVTQSPTHLIKTRGQQVTLRCSPISGHKSVSWYQQVLGQGPQFIFQYYEKEERGRGNFPDRFSARQFPNYSSELNVNALLLGDSALYLCASSYRSTGELFFGEGSRLTVL.

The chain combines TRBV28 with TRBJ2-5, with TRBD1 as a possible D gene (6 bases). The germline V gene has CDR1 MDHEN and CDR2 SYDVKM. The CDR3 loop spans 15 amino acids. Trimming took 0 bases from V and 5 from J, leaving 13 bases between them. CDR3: CASSLWDTGTETQYF. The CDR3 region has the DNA TGTGCCAGCAGTTTATGGGACACAGGGACGGAGACCCAGTACTTC.

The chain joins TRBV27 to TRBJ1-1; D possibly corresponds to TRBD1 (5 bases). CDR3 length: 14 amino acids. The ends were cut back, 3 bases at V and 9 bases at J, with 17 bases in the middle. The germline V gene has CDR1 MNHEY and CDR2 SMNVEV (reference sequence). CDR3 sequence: CASSFDIKGAQAFF. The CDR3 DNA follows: TGTGCCAGCAGTTTCGACATAAAAGGGGCGCAAGCTTTCTTT.

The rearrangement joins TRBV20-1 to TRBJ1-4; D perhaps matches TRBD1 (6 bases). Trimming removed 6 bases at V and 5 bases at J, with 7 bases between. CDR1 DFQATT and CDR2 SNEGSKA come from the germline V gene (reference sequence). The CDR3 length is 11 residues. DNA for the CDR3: TGCAGTGCACAGGGAAATGAAAAACTGTTTTTT. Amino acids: CSAQGNEKLFF.

CDR3 sequence reads: CASSLGLAGDYEQYF. CDR3 nucleotides: TGCGCCAGCAGCCTGGGACTAGCGGGGGACTACGAGCAGTACTTC. The chain employs TRBV5-1 and TRBJ2-7, with TRBD2 identical over 14 bases. Germline trimming cut 4 bases from V and 3 bases from J; bases unmatched to any gene: 3. The CDR3 consists of 15 residues. The germline V gene encodes CDR1 SGHRS and CDR2 YFSETQ.

CDR3: CASSQARFYNSPLHF. The DNA for the CDR3 is TGCGCCAGCAGCCAAGCTCGGTTCTATAATTCACCCCTCCACTTT. V and J are TRBV5-1 and TRBJ1-6; D is unclear. This CDR3 is built from 15 residues. CDR1 and CDR2 (germline): SGHRS, YFSETQ. V was cut by 4 bases and J by 3 bases, with 11 bases left in between.

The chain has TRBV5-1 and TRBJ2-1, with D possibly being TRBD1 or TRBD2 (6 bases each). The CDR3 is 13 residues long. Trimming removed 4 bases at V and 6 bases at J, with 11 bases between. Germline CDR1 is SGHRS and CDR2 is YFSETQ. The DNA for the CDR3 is TGCGCCAGCAGCCCGGGGGCAGGCAATGAGCAGTTCTTC. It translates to CASSPGAGNEQFF.

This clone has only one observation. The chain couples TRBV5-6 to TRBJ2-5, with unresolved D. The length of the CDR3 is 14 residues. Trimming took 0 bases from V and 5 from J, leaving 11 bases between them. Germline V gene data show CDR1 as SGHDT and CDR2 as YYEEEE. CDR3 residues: CASSLVSAAETQYF. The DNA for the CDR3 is TGTGCCAGCAGCTTGGTGAGTGCCGCGGAGACCCAGTACTTC.

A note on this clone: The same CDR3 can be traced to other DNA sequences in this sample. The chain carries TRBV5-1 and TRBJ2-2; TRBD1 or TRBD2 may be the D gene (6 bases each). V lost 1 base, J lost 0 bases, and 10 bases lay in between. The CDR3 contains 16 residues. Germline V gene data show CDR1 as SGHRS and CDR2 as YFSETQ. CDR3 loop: CASSLPGAANTGELFF. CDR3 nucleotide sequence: TGCGCCAGCAGCTTGCCGGGGGCAGCGAACACCGGGGAGCTGTTTTTT.

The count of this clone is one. The CDR3 sequence: CASSLLLRDTQYF. In nucleotides, the CDR3 is TGTGCCAGCAGTCTATTACTGAGGGATACGCAGTATTTT. The chain employs TRBV28 and TRBJ2-3; D call uncertain. Germline V CDR1 and CDR2: MDHEN, SYDVKM. Trimming cost V 5 bases and J 6 bases, with 12 bases left between them. This CDR3 region has 13 residues.

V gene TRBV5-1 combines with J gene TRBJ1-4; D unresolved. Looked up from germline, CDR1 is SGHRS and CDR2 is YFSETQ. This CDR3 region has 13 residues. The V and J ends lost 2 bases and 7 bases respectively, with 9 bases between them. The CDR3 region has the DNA TGCGCCAGCAGCTTAGGCCACATTGAAAAACTGTTTTTT. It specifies CASSLGHIEKLFF. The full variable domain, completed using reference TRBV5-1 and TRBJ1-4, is KAGVTQTPRYLIKTRGQQVTLSCSPISGHRSVSWYQQTPGQGLQFLFEYFSETQRNKGNFPGRFSGRQFSNSRSEMNVSTLELGDSALYLCASSLGHIEKLFFGSGTQLSVL.

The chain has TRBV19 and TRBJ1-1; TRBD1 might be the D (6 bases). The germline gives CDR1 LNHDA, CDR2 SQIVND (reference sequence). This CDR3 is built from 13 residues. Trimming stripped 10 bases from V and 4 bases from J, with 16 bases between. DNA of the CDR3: TGTGCCACCAACTCATGGGGGGCCACTGAAGCTTTCTTT. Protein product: CATNSWGATEAFF. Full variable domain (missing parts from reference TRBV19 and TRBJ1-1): DGGITQSPKYLFRKEGQNVTLSCEQNLNHDAMYWYRQDPGQGLRLIYYSQIVNDFQKGDIAEGYSVSREKKESFPLTVTSAQKNPTAFYLCATNSWGATEAFFGQGTRLTVV.

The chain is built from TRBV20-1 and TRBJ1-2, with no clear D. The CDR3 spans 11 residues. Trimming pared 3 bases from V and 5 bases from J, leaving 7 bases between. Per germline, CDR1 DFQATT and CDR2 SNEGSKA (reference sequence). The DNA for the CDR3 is TGCAGTGCTAGGGTGGGTTATGGCTACACCTTC. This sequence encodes CSARVGYGYTF.

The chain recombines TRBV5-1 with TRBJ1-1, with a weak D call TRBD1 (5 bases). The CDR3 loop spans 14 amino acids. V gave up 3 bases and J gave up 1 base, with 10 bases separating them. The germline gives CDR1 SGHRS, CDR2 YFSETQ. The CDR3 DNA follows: TGCGCCAGCAGCTCGGGACCGGCGAACACTGAAGCTTTCTTT. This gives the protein CASSSGPANTEAFF.

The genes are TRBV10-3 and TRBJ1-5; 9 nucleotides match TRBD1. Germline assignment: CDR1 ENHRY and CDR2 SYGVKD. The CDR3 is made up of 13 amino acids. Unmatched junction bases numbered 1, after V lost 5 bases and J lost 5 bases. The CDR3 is CAISRDRDQPQHF. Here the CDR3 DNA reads TGTGCCATCAGTAGGGACAGGGATCAGCCCCAGCATTTT.

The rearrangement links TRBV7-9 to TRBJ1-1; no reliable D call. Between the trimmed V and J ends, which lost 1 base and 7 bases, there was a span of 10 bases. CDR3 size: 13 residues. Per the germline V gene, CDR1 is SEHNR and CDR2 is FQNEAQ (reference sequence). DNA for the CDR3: TGTGCCAGCAGCTTAGAGGGCATGTTTGAAGCTTTCTTT. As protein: CASSLEGMFEAFF.

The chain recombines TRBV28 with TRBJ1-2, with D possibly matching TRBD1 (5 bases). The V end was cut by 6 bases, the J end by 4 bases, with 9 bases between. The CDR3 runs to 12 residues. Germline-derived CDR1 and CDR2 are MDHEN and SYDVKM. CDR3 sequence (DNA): TGTGCCAGCAGGCGGGGGTCCTATGGCTACACCTTC. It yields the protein CASRRGSYGYTF.

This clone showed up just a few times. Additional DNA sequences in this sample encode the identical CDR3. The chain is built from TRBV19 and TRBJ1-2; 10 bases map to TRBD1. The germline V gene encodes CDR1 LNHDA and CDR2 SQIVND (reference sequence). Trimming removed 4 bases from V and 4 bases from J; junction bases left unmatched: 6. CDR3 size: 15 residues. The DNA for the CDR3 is TGTGCCAGTAGTACCCCGGGACAGGGGCCCTATGGCTACACCTTC. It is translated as CASSTPGQGPYGYTF.

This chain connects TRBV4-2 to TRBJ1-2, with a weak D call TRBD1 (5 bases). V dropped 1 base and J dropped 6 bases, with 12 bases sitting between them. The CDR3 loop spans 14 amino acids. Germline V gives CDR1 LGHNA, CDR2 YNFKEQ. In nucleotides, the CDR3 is TGTGCCAGCAGCCAAGGGGGGTCGGGGGATGGCTACACCTTC. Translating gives CASSQGGSGDGYTF.